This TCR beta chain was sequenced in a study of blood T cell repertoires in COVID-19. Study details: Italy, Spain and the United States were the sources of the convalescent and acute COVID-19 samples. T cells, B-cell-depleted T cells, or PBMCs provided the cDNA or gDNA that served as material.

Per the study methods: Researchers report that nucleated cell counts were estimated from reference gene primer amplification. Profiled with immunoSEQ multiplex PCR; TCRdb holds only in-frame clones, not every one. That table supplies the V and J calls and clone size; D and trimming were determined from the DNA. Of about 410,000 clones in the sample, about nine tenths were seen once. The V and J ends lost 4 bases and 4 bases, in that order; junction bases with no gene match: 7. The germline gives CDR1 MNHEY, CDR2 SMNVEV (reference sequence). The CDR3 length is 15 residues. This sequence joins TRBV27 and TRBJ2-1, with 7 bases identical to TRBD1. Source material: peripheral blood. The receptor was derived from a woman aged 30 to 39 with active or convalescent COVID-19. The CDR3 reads CASSYGQGVYNEQFF. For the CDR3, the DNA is TGTGCCAGCAGTTATGGTCAGGGGGTGTACAATGAGCAGTTCTTC.